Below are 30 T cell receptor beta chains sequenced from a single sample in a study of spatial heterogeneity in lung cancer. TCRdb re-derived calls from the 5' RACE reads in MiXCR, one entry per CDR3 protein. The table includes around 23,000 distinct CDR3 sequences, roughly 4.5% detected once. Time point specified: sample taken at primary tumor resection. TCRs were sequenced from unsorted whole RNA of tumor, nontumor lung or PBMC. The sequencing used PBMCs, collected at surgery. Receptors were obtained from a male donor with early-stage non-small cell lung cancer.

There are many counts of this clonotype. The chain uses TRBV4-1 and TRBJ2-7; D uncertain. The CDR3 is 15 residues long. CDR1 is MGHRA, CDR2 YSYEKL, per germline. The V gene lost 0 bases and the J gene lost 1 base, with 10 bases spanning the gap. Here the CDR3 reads CASSQDLPGSYEQYF. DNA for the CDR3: TGCGCCAGCAGCCAAGATCTCCCCGGGTCCTACGAGCAGTACTTC.

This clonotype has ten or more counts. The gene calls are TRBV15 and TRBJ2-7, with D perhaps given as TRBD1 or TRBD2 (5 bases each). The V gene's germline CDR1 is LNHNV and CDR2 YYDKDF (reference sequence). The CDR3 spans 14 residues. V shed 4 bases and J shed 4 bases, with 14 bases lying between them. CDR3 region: CATSKKRGEYEQYF. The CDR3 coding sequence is TGTGCCACCAGCAAGAAGAGAGGGGAGTACGAGCAGTACTTC.

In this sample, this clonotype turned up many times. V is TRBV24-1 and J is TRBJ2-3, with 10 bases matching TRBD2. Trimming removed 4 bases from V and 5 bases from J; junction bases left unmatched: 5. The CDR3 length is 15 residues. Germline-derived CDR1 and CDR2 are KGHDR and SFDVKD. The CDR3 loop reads CATSDPKRGGDTQYF. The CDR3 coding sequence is TGTGCCACCAGTGACCCAAAGCGGGGGGGAGATACGCAGTATTTT.

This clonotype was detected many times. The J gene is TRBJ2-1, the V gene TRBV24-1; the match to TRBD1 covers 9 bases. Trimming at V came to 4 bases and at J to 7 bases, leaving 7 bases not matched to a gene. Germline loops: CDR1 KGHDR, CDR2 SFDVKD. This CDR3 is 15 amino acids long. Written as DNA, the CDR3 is TGTGCCACCAGTGAGCCCACAGGGGGCGGGAATGAGCAGTTCTTC. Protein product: CATSEPTGGGNEQFF.

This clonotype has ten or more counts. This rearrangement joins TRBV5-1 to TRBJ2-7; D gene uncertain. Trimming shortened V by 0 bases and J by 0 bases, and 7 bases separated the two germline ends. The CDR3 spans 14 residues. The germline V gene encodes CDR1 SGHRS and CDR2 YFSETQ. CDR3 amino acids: CASSLDPSSYEQYF. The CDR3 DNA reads TGCGCCAGCAGCTTGGATCCTAGCTCCTACGAGCAGTACTTC.

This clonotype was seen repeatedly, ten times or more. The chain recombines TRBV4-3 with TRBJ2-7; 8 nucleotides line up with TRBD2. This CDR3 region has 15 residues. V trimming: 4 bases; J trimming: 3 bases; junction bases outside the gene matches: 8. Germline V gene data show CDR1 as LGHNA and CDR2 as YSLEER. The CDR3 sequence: CASSRDFSGIYEQYF. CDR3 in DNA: TGCGCCAGCAGCCGGGATTTTAGCGGGATCTACGAGCAGTACTTC.

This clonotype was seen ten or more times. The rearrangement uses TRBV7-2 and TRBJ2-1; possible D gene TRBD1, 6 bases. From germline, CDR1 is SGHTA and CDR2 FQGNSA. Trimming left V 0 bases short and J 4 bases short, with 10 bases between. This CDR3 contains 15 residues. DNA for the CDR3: TGTGCCAGCAGCTTAGCGCTTAGGGGGTACAATGAGCAGTTCTTC. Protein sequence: CASSLALRGYNEQFF.

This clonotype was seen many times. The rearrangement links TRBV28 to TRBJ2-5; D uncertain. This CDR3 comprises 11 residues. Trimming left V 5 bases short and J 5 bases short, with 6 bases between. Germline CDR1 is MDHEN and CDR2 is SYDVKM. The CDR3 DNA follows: TGTGCCAGCAGTACGAGGGAGACCCAGTACTTC. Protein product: CASSTRETQYF. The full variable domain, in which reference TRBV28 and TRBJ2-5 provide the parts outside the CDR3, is DVKVTQSSRYLVKRTGEKVFLECVQDMDHENMFWYRQDPGLGLRLIYFSYDVKMKEKGDIPEGYSVSREKKERFSLILESASTNQTSMYLCASSTRETQYFGPGTRLLVL.

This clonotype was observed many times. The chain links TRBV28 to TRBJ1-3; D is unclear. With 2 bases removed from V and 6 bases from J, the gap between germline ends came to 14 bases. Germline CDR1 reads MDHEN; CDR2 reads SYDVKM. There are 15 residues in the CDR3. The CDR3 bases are TGTGCCAGCAGTTTAGGCTTTGTGGGTGAAAACACCATATATTTT. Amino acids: CASSLGFVGENTIYF. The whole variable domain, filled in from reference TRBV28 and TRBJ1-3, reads DVKVTQSSRYLVKRTGEKVFLECVQDMDHENMFWYRQDPGLGLRLIYFSYDVKMKEKGDIPEGYSVSREKKERFSLILESASTNQTSMYLCASSLGFVGENTIYFGEGSWLTVV.

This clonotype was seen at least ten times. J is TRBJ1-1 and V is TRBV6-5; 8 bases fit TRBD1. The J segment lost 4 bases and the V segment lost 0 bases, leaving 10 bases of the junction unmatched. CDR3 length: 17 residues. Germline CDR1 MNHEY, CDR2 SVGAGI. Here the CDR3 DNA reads TGTGCCAGCAGTTACTCCACGGACAGGGTATGGGGCACTGAAGCTTTCTTT. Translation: CASSYSTDRVWGTEAFF.

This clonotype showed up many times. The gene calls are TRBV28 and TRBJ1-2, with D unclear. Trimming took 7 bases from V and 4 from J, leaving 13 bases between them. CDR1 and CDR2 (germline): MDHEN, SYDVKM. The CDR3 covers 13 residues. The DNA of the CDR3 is TGTGCCAGCATTGCCTCGTGGCCCTATGGCTACACCTTC. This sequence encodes CASIASWPYGYTF.

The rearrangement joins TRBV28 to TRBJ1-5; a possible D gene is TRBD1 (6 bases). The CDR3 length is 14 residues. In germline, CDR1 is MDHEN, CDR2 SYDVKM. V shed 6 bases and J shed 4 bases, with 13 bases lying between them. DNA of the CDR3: TGTGCCAGCAGCGGCGGACAGATAAATCAGCCCCAGCATTTT. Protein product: CASSGGQINQPQHF.

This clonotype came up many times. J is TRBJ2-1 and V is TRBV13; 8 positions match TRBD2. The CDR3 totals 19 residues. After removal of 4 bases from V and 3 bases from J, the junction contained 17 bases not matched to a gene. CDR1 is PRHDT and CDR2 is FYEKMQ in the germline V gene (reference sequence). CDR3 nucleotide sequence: TGTGCCAGCAGCTCCCCGGCGCCTCGACCGGGAGGGGGCTACAATGAGCAGTTCTTC. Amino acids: CASSSPAPRPGGGYNEQFF.

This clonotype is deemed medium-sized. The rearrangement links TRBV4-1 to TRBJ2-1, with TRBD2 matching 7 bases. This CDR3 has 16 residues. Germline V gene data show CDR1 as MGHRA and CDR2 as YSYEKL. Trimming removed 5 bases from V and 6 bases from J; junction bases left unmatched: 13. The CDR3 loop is CASSSPGRGGSNEQFF. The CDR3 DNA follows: TGCGCCAGCAGCTCCCCAGGGAGGGGTGGTAGCAATGAGCAGTTCTTC.

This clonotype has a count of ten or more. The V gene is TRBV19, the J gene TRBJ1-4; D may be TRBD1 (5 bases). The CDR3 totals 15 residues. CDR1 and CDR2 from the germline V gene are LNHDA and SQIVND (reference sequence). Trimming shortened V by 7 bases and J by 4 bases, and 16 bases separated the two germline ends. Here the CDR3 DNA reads TGTGCCAGTATGCGAAGAAACAGGAATAATGAAAAACTGTTTTTT. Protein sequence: CASMRRNRNNEKLFF.

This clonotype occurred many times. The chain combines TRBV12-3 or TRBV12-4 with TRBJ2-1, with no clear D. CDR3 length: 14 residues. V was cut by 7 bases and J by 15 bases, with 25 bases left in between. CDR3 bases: TGTGCCAGCAAAAATGACGGCGGAGCGAGATCATGGTTCTTC. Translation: CASKNDGGARSWFF.

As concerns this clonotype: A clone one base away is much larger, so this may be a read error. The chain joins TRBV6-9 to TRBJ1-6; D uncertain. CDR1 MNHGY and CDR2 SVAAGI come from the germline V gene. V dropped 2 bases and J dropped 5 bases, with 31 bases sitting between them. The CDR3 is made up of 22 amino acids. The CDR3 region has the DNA TGTGCCAGCAGTTATATGTCCGGCCCGAAAGACGAGATGAGGTCCCATAATTCACCCCTCCACTTT. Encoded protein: CASSYMSGPKDEMRSHNSPLHF.

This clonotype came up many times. The CDR3 DNA follows: TGCAGTGCTAAGACCTTAGCGTGGATAGATACGCAGTATTTT. This translates into CSAKTLAWIDTQYF. The chain combines TRBV20-1 with TRBJ2-3; tentative D call: TRBD2 (5 bases). V gave up 4 bases and J gave up 5 bases, with 16 bases separating them. The length of the CDR3 is 14 residues. In germline, CDR1 is DFQATT, CDR2 SNEGSKA (reference sequence).

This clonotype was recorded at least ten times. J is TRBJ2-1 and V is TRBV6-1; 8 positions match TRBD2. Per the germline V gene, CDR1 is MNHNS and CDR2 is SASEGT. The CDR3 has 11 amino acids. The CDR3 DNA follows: TGTTCCTCTAGCGGGTCGGGTGAGCAGTTCTTC. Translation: CSSSGSGEQFF.

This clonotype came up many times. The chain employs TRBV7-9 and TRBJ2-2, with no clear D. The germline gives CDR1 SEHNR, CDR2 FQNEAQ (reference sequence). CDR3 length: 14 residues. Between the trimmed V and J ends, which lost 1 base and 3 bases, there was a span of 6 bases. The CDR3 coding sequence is TGTGCCAGCAGCTTAGTCCGGGACACCGGGGAGCTGTTTTTT. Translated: CASSLVRDTGELFF.

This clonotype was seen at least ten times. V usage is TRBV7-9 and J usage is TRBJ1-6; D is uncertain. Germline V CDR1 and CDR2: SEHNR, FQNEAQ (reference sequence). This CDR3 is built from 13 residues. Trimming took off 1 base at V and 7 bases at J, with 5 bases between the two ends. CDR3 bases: TGTGCCAGCAGCTTAGAAGGGAATTCACCCCTCCACTTT. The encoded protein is CASSLEGNSPLHF.

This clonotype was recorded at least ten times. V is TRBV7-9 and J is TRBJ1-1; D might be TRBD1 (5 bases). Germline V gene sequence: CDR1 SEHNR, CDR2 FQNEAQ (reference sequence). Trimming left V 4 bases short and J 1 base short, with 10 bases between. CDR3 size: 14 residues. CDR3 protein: CASSWGRENTEAFF. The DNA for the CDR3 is TGTGCCAGCAGCTGGGGCCGGGAGAACACTGAAGCTTTCTTT.

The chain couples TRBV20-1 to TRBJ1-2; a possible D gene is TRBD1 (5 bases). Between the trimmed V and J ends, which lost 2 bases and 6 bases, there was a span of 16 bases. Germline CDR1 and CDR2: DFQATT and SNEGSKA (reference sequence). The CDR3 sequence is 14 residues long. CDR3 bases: TGCAGTGCTAGACCCCCCGGGACTCCCCATGGCTACACCTTC. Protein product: CSARPPGTPHGYTF.

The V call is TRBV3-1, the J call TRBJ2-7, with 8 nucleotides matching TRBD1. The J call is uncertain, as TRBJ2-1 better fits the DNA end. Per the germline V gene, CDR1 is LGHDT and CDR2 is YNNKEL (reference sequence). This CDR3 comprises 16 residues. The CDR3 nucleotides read TGTGCCAGCAGCCCACAACCCCAGACAGGGGCCTACGAGCAGTTCTTC. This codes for CASSPQPQTGAYEQFF.

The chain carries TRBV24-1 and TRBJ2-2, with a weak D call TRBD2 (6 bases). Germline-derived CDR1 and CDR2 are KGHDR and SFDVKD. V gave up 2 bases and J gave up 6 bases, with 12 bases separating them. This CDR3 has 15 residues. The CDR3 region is CATSDWRGGPGELFF. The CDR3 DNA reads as TGTGCCACCAGTGATTGGAGGGGTGGCCCCGGGGAGCTGTTTTTT.

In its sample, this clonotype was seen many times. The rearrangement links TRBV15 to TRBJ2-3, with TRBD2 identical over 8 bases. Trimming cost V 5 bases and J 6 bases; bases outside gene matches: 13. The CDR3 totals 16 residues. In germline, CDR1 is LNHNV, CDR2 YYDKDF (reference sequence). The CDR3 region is CATSSPWRGDADTQYF. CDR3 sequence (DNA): TGTGCCACCAGCTCTCCTTGGCGGGGGGACGCGGATACGCAGTATTTT.

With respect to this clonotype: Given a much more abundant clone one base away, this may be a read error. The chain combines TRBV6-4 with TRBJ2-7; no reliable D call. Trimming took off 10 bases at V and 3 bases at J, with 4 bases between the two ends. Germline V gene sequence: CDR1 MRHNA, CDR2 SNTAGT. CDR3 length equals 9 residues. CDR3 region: CAIGYEQYF. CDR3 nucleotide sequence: TGTGCCATAGGCTACGAGCAGTACTTC.

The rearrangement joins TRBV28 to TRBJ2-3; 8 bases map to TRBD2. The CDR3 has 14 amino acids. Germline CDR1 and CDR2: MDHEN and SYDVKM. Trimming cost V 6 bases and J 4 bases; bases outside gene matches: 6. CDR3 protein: CASSPGGRADTQYF. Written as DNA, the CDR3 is TGTGCCAGCAGCCCGGGGGGGAGGGCAGATACGCAGTATTTT. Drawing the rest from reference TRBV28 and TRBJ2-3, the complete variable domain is DVKVTQSSRYLVKRTGEKVFLECVQDMDHENMFWYRQDPGLGLRLIYFSYDVKMKEKGDIPEGYSVSREKKERFSLILESASTNQTSMYLCASSPGGRADTQYFGPGTRLTVL.

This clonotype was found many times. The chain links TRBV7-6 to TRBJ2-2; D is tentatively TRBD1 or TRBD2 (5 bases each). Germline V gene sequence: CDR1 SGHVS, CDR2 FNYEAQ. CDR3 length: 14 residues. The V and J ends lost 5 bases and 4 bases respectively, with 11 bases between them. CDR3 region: CASSPSGATGELFF. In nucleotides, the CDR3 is TGTGCCAGCAGCCCCTCCGGGGCCACCGGGGAGCTGTTTTTT. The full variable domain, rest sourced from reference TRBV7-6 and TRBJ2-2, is GAGVSQSPRYKVTKRGQDVALRCDPISGHVSLYWYRQALGQGPEFLTYFNYEAQQDKSGLPNDRFSAERPEGSISTLTIQRTEQRDSAMYRCASSPSGATGELFFGEGSRLTVL.

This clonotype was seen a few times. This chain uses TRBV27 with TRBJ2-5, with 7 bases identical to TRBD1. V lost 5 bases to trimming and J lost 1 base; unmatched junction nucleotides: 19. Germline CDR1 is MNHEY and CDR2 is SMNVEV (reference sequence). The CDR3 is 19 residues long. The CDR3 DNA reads TGTGCCAGCAGTCCGATTATGAGCCCCGGACAGGATCCCCAAGAGACCCAGTACTTC. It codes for CASSPIMSPGQDPQETQYF.